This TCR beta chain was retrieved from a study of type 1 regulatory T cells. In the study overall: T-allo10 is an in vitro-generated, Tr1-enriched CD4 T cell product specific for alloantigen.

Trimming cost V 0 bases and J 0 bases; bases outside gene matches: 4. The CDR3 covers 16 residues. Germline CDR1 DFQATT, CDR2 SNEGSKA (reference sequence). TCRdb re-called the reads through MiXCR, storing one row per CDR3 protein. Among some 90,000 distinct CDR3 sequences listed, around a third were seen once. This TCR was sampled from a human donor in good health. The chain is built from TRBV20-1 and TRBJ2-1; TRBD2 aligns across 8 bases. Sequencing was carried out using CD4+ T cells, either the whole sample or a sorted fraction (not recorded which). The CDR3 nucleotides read TGCAGTGCTAGAGAAGGACTAGCCCTCTCCTACAATGAGCAGTTCTTC. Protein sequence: CSAREGLALSYNEQFF.